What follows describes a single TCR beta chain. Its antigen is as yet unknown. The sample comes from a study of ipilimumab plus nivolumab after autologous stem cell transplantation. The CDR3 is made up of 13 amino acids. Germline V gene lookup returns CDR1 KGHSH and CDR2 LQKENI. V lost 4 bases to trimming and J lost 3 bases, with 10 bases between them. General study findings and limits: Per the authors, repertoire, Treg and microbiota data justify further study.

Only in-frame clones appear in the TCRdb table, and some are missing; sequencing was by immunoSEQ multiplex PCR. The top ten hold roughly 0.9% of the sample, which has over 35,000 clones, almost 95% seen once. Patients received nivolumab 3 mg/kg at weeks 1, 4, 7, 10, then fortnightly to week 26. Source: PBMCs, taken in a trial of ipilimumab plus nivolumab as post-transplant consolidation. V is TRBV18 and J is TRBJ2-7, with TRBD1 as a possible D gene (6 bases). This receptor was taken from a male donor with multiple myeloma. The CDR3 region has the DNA TGTGCCAGCTCACGAGGGGGAAACTACGAGCAGTACTTC. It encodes CASSRGGNYEQYF.